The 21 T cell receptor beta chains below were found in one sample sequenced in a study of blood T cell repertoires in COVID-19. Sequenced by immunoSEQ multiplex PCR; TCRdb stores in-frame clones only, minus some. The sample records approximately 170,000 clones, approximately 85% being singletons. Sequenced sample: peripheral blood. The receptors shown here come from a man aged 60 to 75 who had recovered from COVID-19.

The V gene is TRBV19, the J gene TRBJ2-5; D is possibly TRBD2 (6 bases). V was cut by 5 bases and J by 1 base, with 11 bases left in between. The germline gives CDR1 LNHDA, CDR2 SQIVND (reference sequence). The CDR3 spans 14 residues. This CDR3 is CASSESSAQETQYF. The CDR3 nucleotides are TGTGCCAGTAGTGAGTCTAGCGCCCAAGAGACCCAGTACTTC.

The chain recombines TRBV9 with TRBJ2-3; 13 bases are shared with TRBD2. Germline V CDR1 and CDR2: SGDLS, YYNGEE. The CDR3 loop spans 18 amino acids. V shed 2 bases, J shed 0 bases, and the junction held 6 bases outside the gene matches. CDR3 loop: CASSVRTSGGFSTDTQYF. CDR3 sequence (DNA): TGTGCCAGCAGCGTGCGGACTAGCGGGGGTTTTAGCACAGATACGCAGTATTTT.

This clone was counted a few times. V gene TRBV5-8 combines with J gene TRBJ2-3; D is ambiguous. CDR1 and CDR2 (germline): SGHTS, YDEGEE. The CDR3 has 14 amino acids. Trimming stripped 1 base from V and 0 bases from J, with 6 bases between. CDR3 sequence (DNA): TGTGCCAGCAGCTTGACACGAAGCACAGATACGCAGTATTTT. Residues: CASSLTRSTDTQYF.

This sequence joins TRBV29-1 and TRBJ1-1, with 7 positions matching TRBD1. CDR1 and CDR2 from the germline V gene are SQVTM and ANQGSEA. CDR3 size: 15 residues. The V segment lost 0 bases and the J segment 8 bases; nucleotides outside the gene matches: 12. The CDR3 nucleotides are TGCAGCGTTGAAGATCAGGGGGTGGGAGGTGAAGAAGCTTTCTTT. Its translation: CSVEDQGVGGEEAFF.

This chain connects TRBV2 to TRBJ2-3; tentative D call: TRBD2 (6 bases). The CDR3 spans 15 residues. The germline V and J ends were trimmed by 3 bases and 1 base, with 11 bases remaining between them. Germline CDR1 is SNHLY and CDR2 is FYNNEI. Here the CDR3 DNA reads TGTGCCAGCAGTGATTTTCAGCGGGGCACAGATACGCAGTATTTT. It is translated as CASSDFQRGTDTQYF.

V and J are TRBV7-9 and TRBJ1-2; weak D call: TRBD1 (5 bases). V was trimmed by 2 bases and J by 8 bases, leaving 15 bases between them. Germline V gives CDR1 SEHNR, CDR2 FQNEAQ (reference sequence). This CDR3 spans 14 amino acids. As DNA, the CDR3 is TGTGCCAGCAGCTTAACCGACCCGGGGGGGGGCTACACCTTC. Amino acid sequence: CASSLTDPGGGYTF.

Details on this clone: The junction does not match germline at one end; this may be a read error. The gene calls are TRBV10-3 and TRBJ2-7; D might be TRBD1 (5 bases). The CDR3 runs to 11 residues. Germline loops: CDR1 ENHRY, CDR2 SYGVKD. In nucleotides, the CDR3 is TGTGCCATCTCTGTGGGGCCTCTTAAGGACTTC. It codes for CAISVGPLKDF.

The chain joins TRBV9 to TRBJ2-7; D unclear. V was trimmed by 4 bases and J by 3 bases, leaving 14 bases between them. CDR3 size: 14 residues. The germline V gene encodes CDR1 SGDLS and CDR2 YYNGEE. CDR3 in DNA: TGTGCCAGCAGCTCGTCGCCGGCTAGCTACGAGCAGTACTTC. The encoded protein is CASSSSPASYEQYF.

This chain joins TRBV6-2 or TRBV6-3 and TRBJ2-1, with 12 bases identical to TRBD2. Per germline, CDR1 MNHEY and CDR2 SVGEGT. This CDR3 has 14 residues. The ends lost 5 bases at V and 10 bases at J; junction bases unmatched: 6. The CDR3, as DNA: TGTGCCAGCAGTCCATGGACTAGCGGGACCGAGCAGTTCTTC. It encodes CASSPWTSGTEQFF.

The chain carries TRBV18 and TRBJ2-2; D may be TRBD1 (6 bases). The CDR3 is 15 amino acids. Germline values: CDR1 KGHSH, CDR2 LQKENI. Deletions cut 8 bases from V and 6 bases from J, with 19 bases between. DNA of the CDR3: TGTGCCAGCGCCTCCGGGACACCAAGGGCCGGGGAGCTGTTTTTT. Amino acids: CASASGTPRAGELFF.

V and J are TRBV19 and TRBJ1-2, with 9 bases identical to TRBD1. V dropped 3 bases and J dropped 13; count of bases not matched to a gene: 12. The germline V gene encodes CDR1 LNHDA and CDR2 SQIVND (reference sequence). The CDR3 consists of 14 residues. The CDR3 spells CASSIPGDRDDSTF. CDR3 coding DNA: TGTGCCAGTAGTATTCCAGGGGACAGGGATGATTCCACCTTC.

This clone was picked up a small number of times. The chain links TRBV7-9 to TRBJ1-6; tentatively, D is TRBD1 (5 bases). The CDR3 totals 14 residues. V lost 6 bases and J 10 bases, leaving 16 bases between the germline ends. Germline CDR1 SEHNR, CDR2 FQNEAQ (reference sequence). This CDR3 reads CASSSAGISSPLHF. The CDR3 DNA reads TGTGCCAGCAGTTCTGCAGGGATATCCTCACCCCTCCACTTT.

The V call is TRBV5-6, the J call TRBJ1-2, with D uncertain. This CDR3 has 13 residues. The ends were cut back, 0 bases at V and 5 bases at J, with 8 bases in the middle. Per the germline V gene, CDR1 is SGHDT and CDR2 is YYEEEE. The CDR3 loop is CASSLGSVYGYTF. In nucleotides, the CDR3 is TGTGCCAGCAGCTTGGGTTCAGTATATGGCTACACCTTC. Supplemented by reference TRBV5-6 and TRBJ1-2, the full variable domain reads DAGVTQSPTHLIKTRGQQVTLRCSPKSGHDTVSWYQQALGQGPQFIFQYYEEEERQRGNFPDRFSGHQFPNYSSELNVNALLLGDSALYLCASSLGSVYGYTFGSGTRLTVV.

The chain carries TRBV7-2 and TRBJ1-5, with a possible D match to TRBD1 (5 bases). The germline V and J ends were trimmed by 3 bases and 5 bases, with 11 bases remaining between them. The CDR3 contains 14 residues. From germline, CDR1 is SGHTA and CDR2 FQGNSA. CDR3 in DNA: TGTGCCAGCAGCTTTACAGGCGGCCATCAGCCCCAGCATTTT. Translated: CASSFTGGHQPQHF.

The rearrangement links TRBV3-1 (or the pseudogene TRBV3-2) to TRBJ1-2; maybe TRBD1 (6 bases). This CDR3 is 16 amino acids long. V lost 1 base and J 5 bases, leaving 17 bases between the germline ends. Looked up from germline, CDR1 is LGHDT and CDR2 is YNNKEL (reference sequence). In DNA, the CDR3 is TGTGCCAGCAGCCAAGGAGGGGCGGACAGTAAATATGGCTACACCTTC. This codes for CASSQGGADSKYGYTF.

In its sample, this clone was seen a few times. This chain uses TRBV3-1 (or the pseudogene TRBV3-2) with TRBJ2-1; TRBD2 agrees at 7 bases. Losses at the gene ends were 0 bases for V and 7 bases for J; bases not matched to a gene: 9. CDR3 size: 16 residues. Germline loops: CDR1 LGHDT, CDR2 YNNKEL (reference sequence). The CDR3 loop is CASSQDPSGAANEQFF. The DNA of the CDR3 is TGTGCCAGCAGCCAAGACCCCAGCGGGGCGGCGAATGAGCAGTTCTTC.

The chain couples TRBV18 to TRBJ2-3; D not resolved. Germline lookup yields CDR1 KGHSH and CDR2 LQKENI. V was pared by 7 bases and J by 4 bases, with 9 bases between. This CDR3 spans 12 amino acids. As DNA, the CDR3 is TGTGCCAGCTGCGGAAGCGCAGATACGCAGTATTTT. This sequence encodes CASCGSADTQYF.

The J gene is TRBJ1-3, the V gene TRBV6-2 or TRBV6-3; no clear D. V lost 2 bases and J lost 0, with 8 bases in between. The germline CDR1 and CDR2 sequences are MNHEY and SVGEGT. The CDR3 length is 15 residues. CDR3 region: CASSYDILSGNTIYF. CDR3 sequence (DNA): TGTGCCAGCAGTTACGACATACTCTCTGGAAACACCATATATTTT.

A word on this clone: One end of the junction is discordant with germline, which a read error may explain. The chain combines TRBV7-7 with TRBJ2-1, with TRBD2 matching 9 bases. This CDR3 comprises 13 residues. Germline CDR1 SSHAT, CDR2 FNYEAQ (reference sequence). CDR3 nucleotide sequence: TGTGCTAGCAGCCAAGAGCGGGGGGCCGGGCAGTTCTTC. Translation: CASSQERGAGQFF.

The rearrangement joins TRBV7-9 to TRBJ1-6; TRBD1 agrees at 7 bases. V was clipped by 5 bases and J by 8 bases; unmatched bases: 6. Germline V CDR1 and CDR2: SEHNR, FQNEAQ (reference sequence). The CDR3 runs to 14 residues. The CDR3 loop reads CASSGGDSHSPLHF. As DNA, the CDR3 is TGTGCCAGCAGCGGAGGGGACAGCCATTCACCCCTCCACTTT.

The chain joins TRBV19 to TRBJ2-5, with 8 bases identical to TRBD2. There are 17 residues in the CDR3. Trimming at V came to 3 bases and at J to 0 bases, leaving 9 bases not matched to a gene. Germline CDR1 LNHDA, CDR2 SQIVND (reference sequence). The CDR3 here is CASSMGRASGYQETQYF. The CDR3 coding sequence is TGTGCCAGTAGTATGGGTAGGGCTAGCGGGTACCAAGAGACCCAGTACTTC.